This record concerns one T cell receptor (beta chain) sequence. This sample is part of a study of blood T cell repertoires in COVID-19. Background on the study: The samples span acute and convalescent COVID-19 from the United States, Italy and Spain. Sample material is recorded as cDNA or gDNA derived from T cells, B-cell-depleted T cells, or PBMCs.

CDR3 length: 16 amino acids. Deletions cut 5 bases from V and 2 bases from J, with 16 bases between. Germline-derived CDR1 and CDR2 are LNHDA and SQIVND (reference sequence). In the original analysis: Reference gene primer amplification in the assay estimated nucleated cell counts. Sequenced by immunoSEQ multiplex PCR; TCRdb stores in-frame clones only, minus some. Clone size and the V and J calls come from that table; the DNA yielded D and trimming. The table shows roughly 100,000 clones, with around 79% occurring only once. J is TRBJ1-5 and V is TRBV19; no reliable D call. The sequence derives from a man in his sixties or seventies with active or convalescent COVID-19. The sample consisted of peripheral blood. The CDR3 loop reads CASSSPRREGNQPQHF. In DNA, the CDR3 is TGTGCCAGTAGTTCACCAAGAAGAGAGGGCAATCAGCCCCAGCATTTT.